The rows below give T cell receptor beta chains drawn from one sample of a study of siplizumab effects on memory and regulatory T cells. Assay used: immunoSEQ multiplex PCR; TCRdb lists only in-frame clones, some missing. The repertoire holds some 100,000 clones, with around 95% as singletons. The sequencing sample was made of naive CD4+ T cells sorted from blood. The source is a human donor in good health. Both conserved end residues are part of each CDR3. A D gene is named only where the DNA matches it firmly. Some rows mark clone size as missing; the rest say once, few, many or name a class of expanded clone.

CASSQGTDLTQYF TGCGCCAGCAGCCAAGGAACGGATTTGACCCAGTACTTC TRBJ2-5 TRBV4-1 - -
CASSSRLGQGPRANYGYTF TGTGCCAGCAGCTCACGCCTGGGACAGGGGCCCAGAGCTAACTATGGCTACACCTTC TRBJ1-2 TRBV7-9 TRBD1 -
CASSSTPDRGYEQYF TGTGCCAGCAGTTCTACTCCGGACAGGGGCTACGAGCAGTACTTC TRBJ2-7 TRBV28 TRBD1 -
CASSYSSQNSPLHF TGTGCCAGCAGTTACTCGAGTCAGAATTCACCCCTCCACTTT TRBJ1-6 TRBV6-5 - -
CASSLKSGVASEKLFF TGTGCCAGCAGCTTAAAGAGCGGGGTTGCGAGCGAAAAACTGTTTTTT TRBJ1-4 TRBV11-1 - -
CSVAAGDRYGYTF TGCAGCGTTGCGGCCGGGGACAGGTATGGCTACACCTTC TRBJ1-2 TRBV29-1 TRBD1 once
CASRSSGRDNEQFF TGTGCCAGCAGAAGTTCGGGAAGGGACAATGAGCAGTTCTTC TRBJ2-1 TRBV6-5 - -
CASSLRTADTQYF TGCGCCAGCAGCTTGAGGACGGCCGATACGCAGTATTTT TRBJ2-3 TRBV5-1 - -
CSSRGSTEAFF TGCAGCAGCCGGGGTAGCACTGAAGCTTTCTTT TRBJ1-1 TRBV29-1 - -
CASSLVEYEQFF TGTGCCAGCAGCTTGGTGGAATATGAGCAGTTCTTC TRBJ2-1 TRBV5-6 - -
CASSPDRTSAGGELFF TGCGCCAGCAGCCCCGACCGGACTAGCGCCGGCGGGGAGCTGTTTTTT TRBJ2-2 TRBV5-1 TRBD2 -
CASSFGDRGYIPQHF TGTGCCAGCAGTTTTGGGGACAGGGGATATATTCCCCAGCATTTT TRBJ1-5 TRBV28 TRBD1 -
CASSPGLHYGYTF TGTGCCAGCAGTCCGGGACTCCACTATGGCTACACCTTC TRBJ1-2 TRBV28 - few
CSVEGEKSSYEQYF TGCAGCGTTGAGGGGGAAAAAAGCTCCTACGAGCAGTACTTC TRBJ2-7 TRBV29-1 - -
CASSPRIAVHINTQYF TGTGCCAGCAGCCCTCGAATAGCGGTCCACATAAATACGCAGTATTTT TRBJ2-3 TRBV9 - -
CASSLLRARGPQHF TGTGCCAGCAGTTTATTAAGGGCCCGGGGGCCCCAGCATTTT TRBJ1-5 TRBV28 - once
CASSSSSGTAYGEQYF TGTGCCAGCAGCTCATCGTCCGGGACGGCCTATGGGGAGCAGTACTTC TRBJ2-5 TRBV11-3 - -
CASRTEAGDTQYF TGTGCCAGCAGAACGGAGGCGGGAGATACGCAGTATTTT TRBJ2-3 TRBV28 - once
CASSSVPATPNEQFF TGTGCCAGCAGTTCGGTCCCTGCCACGCCTAATGAGCAGTTCTTC TRBJ2-1 TRBV27 - -
CASRDAPGLGSYTF TGTGCCAGCAGGGACGCCCCAGGCTTAGGTAGCTACACCTTC TRBJ1-2 TRBV6-1 - -
CATSRVLGRMGTRGTDTQYF TGTGCCACCAGCAGAGTGTTGGGCAGGATGGGGACTAGGGGCACAGATACGCAGTATTTT TRBJ2-3 TRBV15 TRBD2 -
CASSLSLGGTEAFF TGTGCCAGCAGTTTGTCTTTGGGGGGCACTGAAGCTTTCTTT TRBJ1-1 TRBV28 - -
CASSSPMWGAGYGYTF TGTGCCAGCAGTTCCCCAATGTGGGGGGCAGGGTATGGCTACACCTTC TRBJ1-2 TRBV11-2 - -
CASSFLPKDTQYF TGTGCCAGCAGCTTTCTTCCGAAAGATACGCAGTATTTT TRBJ2-3 TRBV7-3 - -
CASSPGSTSFTDTQYF TGCGCCAGCAGCCCCGGCTCGACAAGCTTCACAGATACGCAGTATTTT TRBJ2-3 TRBV5-1 - -
CASSDGVGSGDEQYF TGCGCCAGCAGTGATGGGGTCGGATCTGGGGACGAGCAGTACTTC TRBJ2-7 TRBV10-2 - once
CASSNPTGLGNTIYF TGTGCCAGCAGCAACCCGACAGGGCTTGGAAACACCATATATTTT TRBJ1-3 TRBV5-6 TRBD1 -
CANPPPNYGYTF TGTGCCAACCCCCCTCCTAACTATGGCTACACCTTC TRBJ1-2 TRBV6-4 - once
CASSYSGTDGNTIYF TGTGCCAGCAGTTACTCCGGGACAGATGGAAACACCATATATTTT TRBJ1-3 TRBV6-6 TRBD1 -
CASGLNTEAFF TGTGCTAGTGGCTTGAACACTGAAGCTTTCTTT TRBJ1-1 TRBV12-5 - -